This T cell receptor beta chain was identified in a study of T-cell reconstitution after alpha-beta-depleted transplantation in children. Study conclusions and caveats: In patients about two months after transplant, alpha-beta T cells reportedly arose from several hundred expanded graft clones.

This clonotype has more than one count but fewer than ten. Its target is not known. V was pared by 2 bases and J by 0 bases, with 1 base of the junction left unmatched. The CDR3 runs to 15 residues. Looked up from germline, CDR1 is MNHEY and CDR2 is SVGAGI. Unique molecular identifiers were used to barcode this TCRbeta library. TCRdb used MiXCR to reprocess the PCR reads, holding one entry per CDR3 protein. The sample includes 90,000 to 100,000 distinct CDR3 sequences, roughly a quarter of them seen just once. This sequence originates from a boy aged 2 to 10 with acute lymphoblastic leukemia, due to receive a stem cell transplant. The chain couples TRBV6-5 to TRBJ2-3; 8 bases match TRBD2. This material consisted of PBMCs, taken before TCRalphabeta/CD19-depleted stem cell transplant. CDR3 nucleotides: TGTGCCAGCAGTTACCGGGGGGGCAGCACAGATACGCAGTATTTT. It yields the protein CASSYRGGSTDTQYF.